The 14 T cell receptor beta chains presented below share a single source sample, sequenced in a study of beta chain features in type 1 diabetes. Study findings and constraints: Moderate yet significant TCRB CDR3 shortening was seen in Type 1 diabetes patients in all four CD4+ subsets.

Of the isolated RNA, all was reverse transcribed, and so the sequenced material was expressed TCRB transcripts. Repertoires were generated with immunoSEQ multiplex PCR, while TCRdb's copy carries only in-frame clones and drops some. Of some 27,000 clones in the sample, roughly 61% are singletons; the top ten hold about 2.4%. No cognate antigen is known for these TCRs. Sequenced: Tregs from blood. These receptors were taken from a woman between 25 and 40 years old with type 1 diabetes.

The chain couples TRBV20-1 to TRBJ1-1; D is unresolved. CDR1 DFQATT and CDR2 SNEGSKA come from the germline V gene (reference sequence). Trimming left V 6 bases short and J 2 bases short, with 4 bases between. CDR3 length: 10 residues. CDR3 in DNA: TGCAGTGCCATTAACACTGAAGCTTTCTTT. Amino acid sequence: CSAINTEAFF.

The chain joins TRBV5-4 to TRBJ2-2, with 14 bases that match TRBD2. CDR1 is SGHNT and CDR2 is YYREEE in the germline V gene (reference sequence). V lost 4 bases to trimming and J lost 7 bases; unmatched junction nucleotides: 12. The CDR3 consists of 18 residues. DNA for the CDR3: TGTGCCAGCAGCCGGAGACTAGCGGGAGGGCCTCGGGTCGGGGAGCTGTTTTTT. It translates to CASSRRLAGGPRVGELFF.

The table lists this clone with a few counts. This chain joins TRBV28 and TRBJ2-7, with 7 bases aligning to TRBD2. J was trimmed by 0 bases and V by 10 bases; bases with no gene match: 9. CDR3 size: 14 residues. Germline loops: CDR1 MDHEN, CDR2 SYDVKM. CDR3 sequence reads: CAISREGFSYEQYF. For the CDR3, the DNA is TGTGCCATCTCAAGGGAGGGATTCTCCTACGAGCAGTACTTC.

The V and J genes are TRBV5-6 and TRBJ2-2; the D gene is possibly TRBD2 (6 bases). The CDR3 contains 15 residues. Trimming took off 1 base at V and 4 bases at J, with 11 bases between the two ends. CDR1 and CDR2 from the germline V gene are SGHDT and YYEEEE. The CDR3 is CASSLRLGGTGELFF. The CDR3 nucleotides are TGTGCCAGCAGCTTGAGGCTGGGGGGCACCGGGGAGCTGTTTTTT.

This chain connects TRBV11-2 to TRBJ2-1; 15 bases fit TRBD2. Germline V CDR1 and CDR2: SGHAT, FQNNGV. The J segment lost 5 bases and the V segment lost 1 base, leaving 9 bases of the junction unmatched. The CDR3 runs 19 residues. The CDR3: CASSLVGTSGRNWNNEQFF. The CDR3 nucleotides read TGTGCCAGCAGCTTAGTTGGGACTAGCGGGAGGAATTGGAACAATGAGCAGTTCTTC.

This clone was recorded once. One end of the junction does not line up with germline, which may come from a read error. The chain joins TRBV7-2 to TRBJ2-1; 9 nucleotides line up with TRBD2. The CDR3 is made up of 16 amino acids. In germline, CDR1 is SGHTA, CDR2 FQGNSA. The DNA of the CDR3 is TGTGCCAGCAGCTTAGGCGGTAGCGGGAGATGGAATGAGCAGCTCTTC. Its protein product is CASSLGGSGRWNEQLF.

V usage is TRBV11-2 and J usage is TRBJ2-7; 11 bases line up with TRBD1. Trimming cost V 5 bases and J 3 bases; bases outside gene matches: 3. The CDR3 has 14 amino acids. Germline CDR1 SGHAT, CDR2 FQNNGV. CDR3 bases: TGTGCCAGCAGCCCCGGGACAGGGGGCTACGAGCAGTACTTC. It is translated as CASSPGTGGYEQYF.

The CDR3 loop is CASSLTGGYGYTF. Here the CDR3 DNA reads TGTGCCAGCAGCTTGACAGGGGGCTATGGCTACACCTTC. The chain links TRBV7-2 to TRBJ1-2; 9 bases align to TRBD1. This CDR3 region has 13 residues. CDR1 and CDR2 (germline): SGHTA, FQGNSA. With V trimmed by 3 bases and J by 4 bases, 0 bases remained unmatched. Together with reference TRBV7-2 and TRBJ1-2, the CDR3 gives the full variable domain: GAGVSQSPSNKVTEKGKDVELRCDPISGHTALYWYRQSLGQGLEFLIYFQGNSAPDKSGLPSDRFSAERTGGSVSTLTIQRTQQEDSAVYLCASSLTGGYGYTFGSGTRLTVV.

The rearrangement joins TRBV29-1 to TRBJ2-5, with 8 bases that match TRBD1. The closer fit of TRBJ2-7 to the DNA end suggests the J call may be wrong. The CDR3 sequence is 16 residues long. Germline V lookup: CDR1 SQVTM, CDR2 ANQGSEA. This CDR3 is CSVEGWAGQASYEQYF. The CDR3 coding sequence is TGCAGCGTTGAAGGGTGGGCGGGACAGGCCTCCTACGAGCAGTACTTC.

The chain combines TRBV29-1 with TRBJ1-1; 10 positions match TRBD1. Germline V gives CDR1 SQVTM, CDR2 ANQGSEA. This CDR3 comprises 15 residues. The V and J ends lost 4 bases and 6 bases, in that order; junction bases with no gene match: 11. For the CDR3, the DNA is TGCAGCGTTGCTCGTGTTGGGACAGGGGAATCTGAAGCTTTCTTT. This codes for CSVARVGTGESEAFF. The complete variable domain, with remaining parts taken from reference TRBV29-1 and TRBJ1-1, reads SAVISQKPSRDICQRGTSLTIQCQVDSQVTMMFWYRQQPGQSLTLIATANQGSEATYESGFVIDKFPISRPNLTFSTLTVSNMSPEDSSIYLCSVARVGTGESEAFFGQGTRLTVV.

J is TRBJ2-5 and V is TRBV5-1, with 7 positions matching TRBD2. Germline V lookup: CDR1 SGHRS, CDR2 YFSETQ. Trimming took 3 bases from V and 0 from J; bases not matched to a gene: 11. The CDR3 has 17 amino acids. DNA for the CDR3: TGCGCCAGCAGCTCTCCTACATTTAGCGGGCACCAAGAGACCCAGTACTTC. Amino acids: CASSSPTFSGHQETQYF. The complete variable domain, with remaining parts taken from reference TRBV5-1 and TRBJ2-5, reads KAGVTQTPRYLIKTRGQQVTLSCSPISGHRSVSWYQQTPGQGLQFLFEYFSETQRNKGNFPGRFSGRQFSNSRSEMNVSTLELGDSALYLCASSSPTFSGHQETQYFGPGTRLLVL.

The chain uses TRBV7-3 and TRBJ2-3; D unresolved. V was pared by 1 base and J by 4 bases, with 12 bases between. CDR1 and CDR2 from the germline V gene are SGHTA and FQGTGA. The CDR3 covers 15 residues. The CDR3 sequence is CASSLIGQTSDTQYF. CDR3 nucleotide sequence: TGTGCCAGCAGCTTAATTGGGCAGACATCAGATACGCAGTATTTT. The full variable domain, rest sourced from reference TRBV7-3 and TRBJ2-3, is GAGVSQTPSNKVTEKGKYVELRCDPISGHTALYWYRQSLGQGPEFLIYFQGTGAADDSGLPNDRFFAVRPEGSVSTLKIQRTERGDSAVYLCASSLIGQTSDTQYFGPGTRLTVL.

This CDR3 is CASSLRGFQPQHF. CDR3 nucleotide sequence: TGTGCCAGCAGTCTTAGGGGATTTCAGCCCCAGCATTTT. This chain uses TRBV28 with TRBJ1-5; D is possibly TRBD1 (5 bases). Trimming removed 5 bases at V and 6 bases at J, with 11 bases between. Germline V gene data show CDR1 as MDHEN and CDR2 as SYDVKM. The CDR3 consists of 13 residues.

The chain combines TRBV7-6 with TRBJ2-7; D not certain. The CDR3 totals 13 residues. V was trimmed by 4 bases and J by 5 bases, leaving 12 bases between them. Germline CDR1 and CDR2: SGHVS and FNYEAQ. CDR3 loop: CASSSYESNEQYF. The CDR3 DNA reads as TGTGCCAGCAGCTCCTATGAGAGTAACGAGCAGTACTTC.